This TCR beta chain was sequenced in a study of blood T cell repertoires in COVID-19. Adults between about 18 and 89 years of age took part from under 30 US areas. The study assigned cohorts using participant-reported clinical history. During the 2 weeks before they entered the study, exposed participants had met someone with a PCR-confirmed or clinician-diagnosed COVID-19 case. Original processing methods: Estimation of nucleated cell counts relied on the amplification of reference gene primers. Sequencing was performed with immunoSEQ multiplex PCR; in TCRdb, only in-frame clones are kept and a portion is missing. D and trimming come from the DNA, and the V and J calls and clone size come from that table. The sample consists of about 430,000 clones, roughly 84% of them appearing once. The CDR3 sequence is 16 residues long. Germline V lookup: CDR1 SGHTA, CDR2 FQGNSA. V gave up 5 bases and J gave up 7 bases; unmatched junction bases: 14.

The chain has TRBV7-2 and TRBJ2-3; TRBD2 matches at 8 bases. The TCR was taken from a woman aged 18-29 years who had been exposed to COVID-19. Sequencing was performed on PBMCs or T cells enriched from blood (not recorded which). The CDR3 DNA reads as TGTGCCAGCAGCGAAACTAGCGGTGCATCGGTATATACGCAGTATTTT. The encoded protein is CASSETSGASVYTQYF. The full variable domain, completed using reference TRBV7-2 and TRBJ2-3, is GAGVSQSPSNKVTEKGKDVELRCDPISGHTALYWYRQSLGQGLEFLIYFQGNSAPDKSGLPSDRFSAERTGGSVSTLTIQRTQQEDSAVYLCASSETSGASVYTQYFGPGTRLTVL.